This T cell receptor (beta chain) was recovered during a study of response to subunit inactivated influenza vaccine. As for this clonotype: Its target is unknown.

TCRdb passed the RT-PCR reads through MiXCR, listing each CDR3 protein once. The sample has 530,000 or so distinct CDR3 sequences; around 11% are singletons. This CDR3 is built from 11 residues. The germline CDR1 and CDR2 sequences are MDHEN and SYDVKM. V lost 7 bases, J lost 4 bases, and 5 bases lay in between. Study-level findings and limits: With each seasonal influenza vaccination, the authors suggested, few new T cells are recruited.

This TCR was sampled from a man in his forties or fifties who received an inactivated influenza vaccine. This specimen consisted of PBMCs from blood, obtained on the day of vaccination. This chain joins TRBV28 and TRBJ1-5; the D is unclear. The CDR3 sequence is CASTTNQPQHF. CDR3 bases: TGTGCCAGCACTACAAATCAGCCCCAGCATTTT.